These 23 T cell receptor beta chains share one sample of origin, sequenced in a study of regulatory T cells in long-lasting Graves disease (TCRdb year 2021). The label giving this sample's time point can be read as: newly diagnosed GD, antithyroid drugs for less than 3 months. For both TCR sequencing and RNA sequencing, RNA was extracted from PBMCs using TRIzol. Library construction relied on multiplex PCR. Sequencing instrument: Illumina HiSeq 4000. TCR beta libraries were built with iRepertoire HTBI primers and Arm-PCR amplification of CDR3 regions. TCRdb reanalyzed the raw reads on its own, using fastp at Q25 for trimming and MiXCR for clone calling, and kept in-frame beta chains. Rows merge per CDR3 protein into single entries with the most common DNA and genes. Recorded for this sample are 350,000 to 550,000 distinct CDR3 sequences; about 14% of them occurred a single time. Of the sample, under 20% falls within the top ten clones.

Separately, the same data were catalogued under a study of T cells in Graves' hyperthyroidism and ophthalmopathy.

Sequenced here: peripheral blood mononuclear cells (PBMCs), sampled at new diagnosis, from a patient treated with antithyroid drugs. The receptors shown here come from a woman between 50 and 59 years old with Graves disease. Donor details come from another sample of the same person, matched by shared clones.

The rearrangement joins TRBV6-1 to TRBJ1-1; tentative D call: TRBD1 (5 bases). V was cut by 6 bases and J by 4 bases, with 21 bases left in between. The CDR3 has 16 residues. CDR1 MNHNS and CDR2 SASEGT come from the germline V gene. CDR3 sequence reads: CASSPGRGVAATEAFF. CDR3 nucleotides: TGTGCCAGCAGCCCGGGAAGGGGTGTAGCGGCCACTGAAGCTTTCTTT.

The J gene is TRBJ2-4, the V gene TRBV25-1; D remains unclear. From germline, CDR1 is MGHDK and CDR2 SYGVNS. The germline V and J ends were trimmed by 4 bases and 8 bases, with 9 bases remaining between them. This CDR3 has 12 residues. In DNA form, the CDR3 reads TGTGCCAGCAGTGGTTTAGTTGACATTCAGTACTTC. Encoded protein: CASSGLVDIQYF.

This clonotype appeared a few times. The chain couples TRBV20-1 to TRBJ1-5; D remains unclear. Germline loops: CDR1 DFQATT, CDR2 SNEGSKA (reference sequence). The CDR3 runs 13 residues. Between the trimmed V and J ends, which lost 7 bases and 9 bases, there was a span of 19 bases. The CDR3 coding sequence is TGCAGTGTCTTGCCTGGGTTGAAAGGGCCCCAGCATTTT. It encodes CSVLPGLKGPQHF.

This clonotype was seen only a few times. The CDR3 spells CASSLGTSGRGETQYF. The CDR3 coding sequence is TGCGCCAGCAGCCTTGGGACTAGCGGGAGGGGAGAGACCCAGTACTTC. This sequence joins TRBV5-1 and TRBJ2-5; 16 positions match TRBD2. Trimming removed 4 bases from V and 4 bases from J; junction bases left unmatched: 4. The CDR3 extends over 16 amino acids. The germline CDR1 and CDR2 sequences are SGHRS and YFSETQ.

The V and J genes are TRBV7-9 and TRBJ2-3; 9 bases map to TRBD1. This CDR3 comprises 14 residues. Germline CDR1 and CDR2: SEHNR and FQNEAQ (reference sequence). V shed 5 bases and J 5 bases; nucleotides not matched to a gene: 5. This CDR3 reads CASSPWDREDTQYF. The DNA for the CDR3 is TGTGCCAGCAGCCCCTGGGACAGGGAAGATACGCAGTATTTT.

Comments on this clonotype: A read error may explain this, as a much larger clone is one base away. The gene calls are TRBV11-2 and TRBJ2-7; the match to TRBD2 covers 15 bases. The J segment lost 7 bases and the V segment lost 4 bases, leaving 20 bases of the junction unmatched. The germline CDR1 and CDR2 sequences are SGHAT and FQNNGV. This CDR3 has 20 residues. CDR3 amino acids: CASSSPVWTSGRAGYNEQYF. DNA of the CDR3: TGTGCCAGCAGCTCCCCCGTGTGGACTAGCGGGAGGGCCGGCTACAATGAGCAGTACTTC.

CDR3 sequence (DNA): TGTGCCAGTAAGCCCCCTACTGGCCACAGGGTCCAAGAGACCCAGTACTTC. It specifies CASKPPTGHRVQETQYF. The chain recombines TRBV19 with TRBJ2-1; D perhaps matches TRBD1 (6 bases). Matching the DNA end better, TRBJ2-5 makes the J call doubtful. Germline V lookup: CDR1 LNHDA, CDR2 SQIVND (reference sequence). The CDR3 loop spans 17 amino acids.

The chain's CDR3 is CASSAGTVNEKLFF. The CDR3, as DNA: TGTGCCAGCAGTGCCGGGACGGTTAATGAAAAACTGTTTTTT. J is TRBJ1-4 and V is TRBV2; D is possibly TRBD1 (5 bases). Germline assignment: CDR1 SNHLY and CDR2 FYNNEI. The CDR3 is made up of 14 amino acids. V was cut by 4 bases and J by 4 bases, with 10 bases left in between.

This clonotype has at least ten counts. The V call is TRBV28, the J call TRBJ1-1; no clear D gene. The CDR3 consists of 13 residues. Germline V gene sequence: CDR1 MDHEN, CDR2 SYDVKM. The ends were cut back, 6 bases at V and 5 bases at J, with 13 bases in the middle. The DNA of the CDR3 is TGTGCCAGCAGAGGCCGCGGCATTACTGAAGCTTTCTTT. This translates into CASRGRGITEAFF.

This clonotype was seen a handful of times. This rearrangement joins TRBV28 to TRBJ1-1, with TRBD1 identical over 7 bases. Per the germline V gene, CDR1 is MDHEN and CDR2 is SYDVKM. This CDR3 spans 14 amino acids. Trimming took 6 bases from V and 5 from J; bases not matched to a gene: 9. The CDR3 DNA reads as TGTGCCAGCAGGCCCGGACAGGAATATACTGAAGCTTTCTTT. It translates to CASRPGQEYTEAFF. The complete variable domain, with remaining parts taken from reference TRBV28 and TRBJ1-1, reads DVKVTQSSRYLVKRTGEKVFLECVQDMDHENMFWYRQDPGLGLRLIYFSYDVKMKEKGDIPEGYSVSREKKERFSLILESASTNQTSMYLCASRPGQEYTEAFFGQGTRLTVV.

This clonotype was seen more than once but under ten times. The chain carries TRBV6-2 or TRBV6-3 and TRBJ2-1, with 15 bases lining up with TRBD2. The ends lost 10 bases at V and 9 bases at J; junction bases unmatched: 4. This CDR3 has 13 residues. Looked up from germline, CDR1 is MNHEY and CDR2 is SVGEGT. CDR3 region: CATGTSGRSEQFF. The CDR3, as DNA: TGTGCCACTGGGACTAGCGGGAGGAGTGAGCAGTTCTTC.

In this sample, this clonotype turned up a few times. The chain recombines TRBV6-9 with TRBJ1-2, with D possibly matching TRBD1 (5 bases). V was cut by 3 bases and J by 2 bases, with 19 bases left in between. The CDR3 is 17 amino acids. Looked up from germline, CDR1 is MNHGY and CDR2 is SVAAGI. In DNA form, the CDR3 reads TGTGCCAGCAGTTACGGCAGGGACCCCTGGGGGAACTATGGCTACACCTTC. This translates into CASSYGRDPWGNYGYTF.

This clonotype was counted ten times or more. The chain employs TRBV11-1 and TRBJ2-1; a weak D match, TRBD2 (6 bases). V lost 1 base and J 0 bases, leaving 13 bases between the germline ends. The CDR3 has 17 amino acids. Germline V gene lookup returns CDR1 SGHAT and CDR2 FQDESV (reference sequence). The CDR3 loop is CASSLGGGLHSYNEQFF. The CDR3 nucleotides read TGTGCCAGCAGCTTAGGGGGAGGACTCCACTCCTACAATGAGCAGTTCTTC. Drawing the rest from reference TRBV11-1 and TRBJ2-1, the complete variable domain is EAEVAQSPRYKITEKSQAVAFWCDPISGHATLYWYRQILGQGPELLVQFQDESVVDDSQLPKDRFSAERLKGVDSTLKIQPAELGDSAMYLCASSLGGGLHSYNEQFFGPGTRLTVL.

In its sample, this clonotype was seen many times. The J gene is TRBJ2-7, the V gene TRBV3-1, with 8 nucleotides matching TRBD1. The V and J ends lost 0 bases and 5 bases, in that order; junction bases with no gene match: 6. The CDR3 contains 15 residues. The germline V gene encodes CDR1 LGHDT and CDR2 YNNKEL (reference sequence). CDR3 nucleotide sequence: TGTGCCAGCAGCCAAGATCGACAGGGGTTCGACGAGCAGTACTTC. This translates into CASSQDRQGFDEQYF.

This clonotype was counted many times. The J gene is TRBJ2-1, the V gene TRBV6-1; 9 nucleotides agree with TRBD2. V dropped 6 bases and J dropped 2; count of bases not matched to a gene: 8. The V gene's germline CDR1 is MNHNS and CDR2 SASEGT. The CDR3 contains 16 residues. This CDR3 reads CASSRISGSTYNEQFF. The CDR3 bases are TGTGCCAGCAGCCGTATTAGCGGGAGTACCTACAATGAGCAGTTCTTC.

This clonotype has just a few counts. This chain connects TRBV5-1 to TRBJ2-6, with a weak D call TRBD1 (6 bases). This CDR3 has 16 amino acids. CDR1 and CDR2 (germline): SGHRS, YFSETQ. V lost 4 bases and J 4 bases, leaving 15 bases between the germline ends. DNA for the CDR3: TGCGCCAGCAGCAAGATCGGGACATCAGGGGCCAACGTCCTGACTTTC. It specifies CASSKIGTSGANVLTF.

Many counts were recorded for this clonotype. The rearrangement joins TRBV6-2 or TRBV6-3 to TRBJ2-1; the D is unclear. Per germline, CDR1 MNHEY and CDR2 SVGEGT. Trimming pared 2 bases from V and 4 bases from J, leaving 6 bases between. The CDR3 runs to 13 residues. The CDR3 DNA is TGTGCCAGCAGTTACAGCGCTTACAATGAGCAGTTCTTC. It yields the protein CASSYSAYNEQFF.

This clonotype occurred many times. The chain is built from TRBV3-1 and TRBJ1-4; no firm D call. Trimming took off 1 base at V and 0 bases at J, with 6 bases between the two ends. The CDR3 spans 15 residues. Germline assignment: CDR1 LGHDT and CDR2 YNNKEL (reference sequence). DNA for the CDR3: TGTGCCAGCAGCCAAGGGCAGGCAACTAATGAAAAACTGTTTTTT. Encoded protein: CASSQGQATNEKLFF.

This clonotype appeared a few times. This rearrangement joins TRBV4-1 to TRBJ2-7; 8 nucleotides align to TRBD2. Germline V gene data show CDR1 as MGHRA and CDR2 as YSYEKL. The CDR3 is 19 residues long. Germline trimming cut 0 bases from V and 0 bases from J; bases unmatched to any gene: 13. CDR3 bases: TGCGCCAGCAGCCAAGATTACGCTAGCGGGTACTCGAGCTCCTACGAGCAGTACTTC. Protein product: CASSQDYASGYSSSYEQYF.

Notes on this clonotype: The junction does not match germline at one end; this may be a read error. The chain joins TRBV29-1 to TRBJ1-2; D ambiguous. The CDR3 spans 14 residues. Germline V gene lookup returns CDR1 SQVTM and CDR2 ANQGSEA. CDR3: CSVDDTTYNYGYTF. CDR3 nucleotide sequence: TGCAGTGTTGACGACACCACGTATAACTATGGCTACACCTTC.

This clonotype was observed at least ten times. This chain links TRBV30 with TRBJ2-5, with D possibly TRBD2 on 6 matching bases. The germline V gene encodes CDR1 GTSNPN and CDR2 SVGIG (reference sequence). Trimming cost V 0 bases and J 2 bases, with 10 bases left between them. This CDR3 region has 14 residues. The CDR3 loop is CAWSVQLAQETQYF. CDR3 DNA: TGTGCCTGGAGTGTACAACTAGCACAAGAGACCCAGTACTTC. Together with reference TRBV30 and TRBJ2-5, the CDR3 gives the full variable domain: SQTIHQWPATLVQPVGSPLSLECTVEGTSNPNLYWYRQAAGRGLQLLFYSVGIGQISSEVPQNLSASRPQDRQFILSSKKLLLSDSGFYLCAWSVQLAQETQYFGPGTRLLVL.

The rearrangement uses TRBV11-3 and TRBJ2-2; D ambiguous. CDR3 length equals 14 residues. Trimming cost V 8 bases and J 0 bases, with 10 bases left between them. Germline values: CDR1 SGHNT, CDR2 YENEEA. CDR3 nucleotides: TGTGCCAGCGCGGCTCAGTCGAACACCGGGGAGCTGTTTTTT. It codes for CASAAQSNTGELFF. The full variable domain, its missing parts supplied by reference TRBV11-3 and TRBJ2-2, is EAGVVQSPRYKIIEKKQPVAFWCNPISGHNTLYWYLQNLGQGPELLIRYENEEAVDDSQLPKDRFSAERLKGVDSTLKIQPAELGDSAVYLCASAAQSNTGELFFGEGSRLTVL.

The sample holds a few counts of this clonotype. This chain links TRBV27 with TRBJ2-5, with TRBD2 as a possible D gene (5 bases). The CDR3 has 15 residues. The germline gives CDR1 MNHEY, CDR2 SMNVEV (reference sequence). With 0 bases removed from V and 2 bases from J, the gap between germline ends came to 10 bases. CDR3 sequence (DNA): TGTGCCAGCAGTTTATCATTTGAGGGACAAGAGACCCAGTACTTC. Protein product: CASSLSFEGQETQYF.